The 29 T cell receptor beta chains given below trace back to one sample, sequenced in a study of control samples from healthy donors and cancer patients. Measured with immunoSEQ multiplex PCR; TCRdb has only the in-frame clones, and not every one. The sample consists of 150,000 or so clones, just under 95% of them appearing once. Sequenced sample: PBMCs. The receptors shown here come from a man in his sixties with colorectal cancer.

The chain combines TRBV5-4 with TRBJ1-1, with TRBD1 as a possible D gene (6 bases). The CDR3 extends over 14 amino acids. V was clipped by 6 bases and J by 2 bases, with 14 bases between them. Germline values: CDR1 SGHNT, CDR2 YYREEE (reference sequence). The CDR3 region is CASNRQDRNTEAFF. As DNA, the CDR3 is TGTGCCAGCAACCGACAGGATCGAAACACTGAAGCTTTCTTT.

The CDR3 loop reads CASSLAPARLTEAFF. The CDR3 DNA reads as TGTGCCAGCAGCTTAGCGCCGGCCAGGCTCACTGAAGCTTTCTTT. The rearrangement joins TRBV5-5 to TRBJ1-1; D gene unclear. V was pared by 2 bases and J by 4 bases, with 15 bases between. Germline loops: CDR1 SGHKS, CDR2 YYEKEE (reference sequence). The CDR3 spans 15 residues.

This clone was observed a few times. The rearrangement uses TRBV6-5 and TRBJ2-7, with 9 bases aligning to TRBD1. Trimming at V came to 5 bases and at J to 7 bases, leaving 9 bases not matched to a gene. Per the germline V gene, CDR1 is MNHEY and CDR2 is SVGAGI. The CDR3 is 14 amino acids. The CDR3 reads CASSPGQGGGEQYF. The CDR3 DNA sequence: TGTGCCAGCAGTCCGGGACAGGGCGGGGGTGAGCAGTACTTC.

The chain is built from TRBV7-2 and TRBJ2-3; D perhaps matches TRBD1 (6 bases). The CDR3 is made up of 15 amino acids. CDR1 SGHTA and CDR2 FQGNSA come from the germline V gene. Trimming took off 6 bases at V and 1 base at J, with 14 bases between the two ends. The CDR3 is CASRGAGAGTDTQYF. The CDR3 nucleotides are TGTGCCAGCAGGGGGGCCGGGGCAGGCACAGATACGCAGTATTTT.

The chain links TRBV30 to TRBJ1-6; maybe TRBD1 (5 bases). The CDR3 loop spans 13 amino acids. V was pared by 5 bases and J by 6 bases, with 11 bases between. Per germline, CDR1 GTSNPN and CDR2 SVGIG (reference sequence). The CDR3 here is CAWGREGNSPLHF. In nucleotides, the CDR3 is TGTGCCTGGGGCAGGGAAGGTAATTCACCCCTCCACTTT.

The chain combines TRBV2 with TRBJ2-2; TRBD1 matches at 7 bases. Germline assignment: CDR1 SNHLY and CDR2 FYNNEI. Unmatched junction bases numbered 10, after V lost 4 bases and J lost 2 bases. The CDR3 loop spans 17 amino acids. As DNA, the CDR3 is TGTGCCAGCAGTGCCCCGACAGGGCTTGGTAACACCGGGGAGCTGTTTTTT. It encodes CASSAPTGLGNTGELFF.

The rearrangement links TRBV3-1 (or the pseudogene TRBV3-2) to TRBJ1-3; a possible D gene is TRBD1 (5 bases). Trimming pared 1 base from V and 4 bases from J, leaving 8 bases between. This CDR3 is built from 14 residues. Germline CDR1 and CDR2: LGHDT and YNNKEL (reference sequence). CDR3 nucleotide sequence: TGTGCCAGCAGCCAAGCAGGGTTCGGAAACACCATATATTTT. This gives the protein CASSQAGFGNTIYF.

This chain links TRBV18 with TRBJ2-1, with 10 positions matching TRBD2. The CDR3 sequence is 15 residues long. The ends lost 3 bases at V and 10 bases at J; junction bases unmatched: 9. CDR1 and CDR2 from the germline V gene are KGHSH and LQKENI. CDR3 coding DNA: TGTGCCAGCTCACCTGGGGGACTAGCGCAGGGAGAGCAGTTCTTC. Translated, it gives CASSPGGLAQGEQFF.

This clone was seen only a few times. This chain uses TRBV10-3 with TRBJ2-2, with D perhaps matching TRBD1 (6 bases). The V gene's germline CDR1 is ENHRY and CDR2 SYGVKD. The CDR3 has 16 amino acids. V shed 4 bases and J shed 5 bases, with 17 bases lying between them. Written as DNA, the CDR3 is TGTGCCATCAGTGGACGTCAGGCAGGGGCAACCGGGGAGCTGTTTTTT. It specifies CAISGRQAGATGELFF.

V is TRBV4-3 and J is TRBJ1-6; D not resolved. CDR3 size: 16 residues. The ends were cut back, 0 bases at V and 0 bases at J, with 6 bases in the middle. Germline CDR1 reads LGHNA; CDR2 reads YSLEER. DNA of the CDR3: TGCGCCAGCAGCCAAGACAGAAGCTCCTATAATTCACCCCTCCACTTT. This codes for CASSQDRSSYNSPLHF.

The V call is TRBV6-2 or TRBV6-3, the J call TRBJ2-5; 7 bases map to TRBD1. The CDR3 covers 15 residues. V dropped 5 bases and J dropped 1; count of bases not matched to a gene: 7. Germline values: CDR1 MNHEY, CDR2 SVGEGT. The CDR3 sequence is CASSVRQGLQETQYF. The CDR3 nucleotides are TGTGCCAGCAGTGTCAGACAGGGTCTCCAAGAGACCCAGTACTTC.

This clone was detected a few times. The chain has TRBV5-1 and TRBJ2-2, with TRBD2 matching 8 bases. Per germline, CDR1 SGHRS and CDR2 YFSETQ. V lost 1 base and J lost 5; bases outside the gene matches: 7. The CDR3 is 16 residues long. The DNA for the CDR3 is TGCGCCAGCAGCTTGCGGGGGGGCCCGTTAACCGGGGAGCTGTTTTTT. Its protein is CASSLRGGPLTGELFF.

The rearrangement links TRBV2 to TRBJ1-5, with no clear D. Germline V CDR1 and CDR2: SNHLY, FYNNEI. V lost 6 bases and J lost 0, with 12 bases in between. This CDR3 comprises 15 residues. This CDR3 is CASRATAYSNQPQHF. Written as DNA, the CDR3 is TGTGCCAGCAGGGCGACCGCTTATAGCAATCAGCCCCAGCATTTT.

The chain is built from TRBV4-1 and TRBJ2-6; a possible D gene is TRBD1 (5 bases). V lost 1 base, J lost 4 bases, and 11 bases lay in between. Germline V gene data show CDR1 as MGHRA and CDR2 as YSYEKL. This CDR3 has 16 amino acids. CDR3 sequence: CASSQGRATGANVLTF. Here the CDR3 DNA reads TGCGCCAGCAGCCAAGGCAGGGCCACCGGGGCCAACGTCCTGACTTTC.

CDR3 in amino acids: CASSLSGVGLFEAFF. The CDR3 DNA reads as TGCGCCAGCAGCTTGTCTGGGGTGGGGCTTTTTGAAGCTTTCTTT. The chain carries TRBV5-1 and TRBJ1-1; weak D call: TRBD1 (5 bases). The CDR3 is 15 amino acids. The V gene's germline CDR1 is SGHRS and CDR2 YFSETQ. Trimming took 1 base from V and 7 from J, leaving 17 bases between them.

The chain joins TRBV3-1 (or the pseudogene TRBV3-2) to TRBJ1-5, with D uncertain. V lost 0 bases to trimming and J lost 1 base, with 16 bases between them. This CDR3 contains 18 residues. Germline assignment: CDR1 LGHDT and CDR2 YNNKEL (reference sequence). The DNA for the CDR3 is TGTGCCAGCAGCCAAGATAAGAAAAGAACTGTAAGCAATCAGCCCCAGCATTTT. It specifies CASSQDKKRTVSNQPQHF.

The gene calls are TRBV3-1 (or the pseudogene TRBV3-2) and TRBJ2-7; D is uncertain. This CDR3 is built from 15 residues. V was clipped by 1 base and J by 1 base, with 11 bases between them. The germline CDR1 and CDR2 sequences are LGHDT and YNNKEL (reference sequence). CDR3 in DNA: TGTGCCAGCAGCCAAGTATCGAGTCAGTCCTACGAGCAGTACTTC. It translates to CASSQVSSQSYEQYF.

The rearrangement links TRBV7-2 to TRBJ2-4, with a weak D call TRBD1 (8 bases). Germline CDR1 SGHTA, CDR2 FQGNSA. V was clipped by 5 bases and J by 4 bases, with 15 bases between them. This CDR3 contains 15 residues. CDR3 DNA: TGTGCCAGCAGCCTCGACAGGGGAGGGAAAAACATTCAGTACTTC. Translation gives CASSLDRGGKNIQYF.

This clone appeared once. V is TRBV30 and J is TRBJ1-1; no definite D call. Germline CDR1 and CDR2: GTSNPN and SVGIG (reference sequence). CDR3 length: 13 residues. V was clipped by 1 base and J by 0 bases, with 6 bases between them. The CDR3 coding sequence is TGTGCCTGGAGTGGGCACATGAACACTGAAGCTTTCTTT. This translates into CAWSGHMNTEAFF.

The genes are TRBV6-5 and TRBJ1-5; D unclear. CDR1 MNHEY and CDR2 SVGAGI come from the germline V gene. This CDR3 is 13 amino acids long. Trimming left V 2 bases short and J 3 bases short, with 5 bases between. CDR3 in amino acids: CASSYRVNQPQHF. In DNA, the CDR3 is TGTGCCAGCAGTTACAGGGTCAATCAGCCCCAGCATTTT.

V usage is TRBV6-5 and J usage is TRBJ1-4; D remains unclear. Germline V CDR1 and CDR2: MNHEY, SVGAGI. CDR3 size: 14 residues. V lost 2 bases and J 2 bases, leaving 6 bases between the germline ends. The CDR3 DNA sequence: TGTGCCAGCAGTTACGCCGCCACTAATGAAAAACTGTTTTTT. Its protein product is CASSYAATNEKLFF.

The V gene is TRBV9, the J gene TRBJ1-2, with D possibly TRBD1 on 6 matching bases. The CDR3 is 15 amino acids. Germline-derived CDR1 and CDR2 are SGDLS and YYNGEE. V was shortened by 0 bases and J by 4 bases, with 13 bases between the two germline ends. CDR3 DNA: TGTGCCAGCAGCGTAGCATACAGGGCCACCTATGGCTACACCTTC. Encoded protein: CASSVAYRATYGYTF.

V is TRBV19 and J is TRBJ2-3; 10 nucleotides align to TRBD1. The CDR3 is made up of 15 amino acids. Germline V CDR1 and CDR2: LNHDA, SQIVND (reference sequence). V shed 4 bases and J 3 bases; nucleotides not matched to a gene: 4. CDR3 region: CASSTDRGGTDTQYF. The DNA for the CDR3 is TGTGCCAGTAGTACGGACAGGGGGGGGACAGATACGCAGTATTTT.

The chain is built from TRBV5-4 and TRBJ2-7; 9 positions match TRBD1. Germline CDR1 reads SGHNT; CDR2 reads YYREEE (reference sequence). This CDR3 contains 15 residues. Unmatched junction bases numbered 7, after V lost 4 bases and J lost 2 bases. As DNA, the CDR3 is TGTGCCAGCAGCCTTGGGACAGGGTTTGCCTACGAGCAGTACTTC. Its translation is CASSLGTGFAYEQYF.

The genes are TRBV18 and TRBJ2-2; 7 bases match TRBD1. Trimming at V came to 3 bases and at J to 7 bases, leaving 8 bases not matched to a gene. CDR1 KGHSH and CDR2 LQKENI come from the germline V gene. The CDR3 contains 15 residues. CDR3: CASSPQGQLSGELFF. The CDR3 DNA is TGTGCCAGCTCACCGCAGGGACAGTTGAGCGGGGAGCTGTTTTTT.

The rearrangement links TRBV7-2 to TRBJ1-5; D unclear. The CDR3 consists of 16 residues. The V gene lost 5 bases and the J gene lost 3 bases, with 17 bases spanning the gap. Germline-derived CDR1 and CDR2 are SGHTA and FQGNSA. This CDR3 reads CASSLGTTFYNQPQHF. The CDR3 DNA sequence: TGTGCCAGCAGCCTAGGCACCACCTTTTACAATCAGCCCCAGCATTTT. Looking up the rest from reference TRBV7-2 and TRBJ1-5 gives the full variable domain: GAGVSQSPSNKVTEKGKDVELRCDPISGHTALYWYRQSLGQGLEFLIYFQGNSAPDKSGLPSDRFSAERTGGSVSTLTIQRTQQEDSAVYLCASSLGTTFYNQPQHFGDGTRLSIL.

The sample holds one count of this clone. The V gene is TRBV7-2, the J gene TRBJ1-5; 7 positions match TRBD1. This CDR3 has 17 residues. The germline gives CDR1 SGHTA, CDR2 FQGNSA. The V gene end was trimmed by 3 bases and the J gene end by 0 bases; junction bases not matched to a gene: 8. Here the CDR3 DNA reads TGTGCCAGCAGCTTTACAGGGGTAAGGGGTAGCAATCAGCCCCAGCATTTT. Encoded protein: CASSFTGVRGSNQPQHF.

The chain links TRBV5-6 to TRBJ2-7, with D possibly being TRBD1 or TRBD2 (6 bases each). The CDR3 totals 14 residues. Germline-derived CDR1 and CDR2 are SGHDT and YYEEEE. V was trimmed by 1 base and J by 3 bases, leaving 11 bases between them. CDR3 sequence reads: CASSLKGGIYEQYF. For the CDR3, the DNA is TGTGCCAGCAGCTTGAAGGGGGGAATCTACGAGCAGTACTTC. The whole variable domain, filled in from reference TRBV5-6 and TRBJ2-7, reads DAGVTQSPTHLIKTRGQQVTLRCSPKSGHDTVSWYQQALGQGPQFIFQYYEEEERQRGNFPDRFSGHQFPNYSSELNVNALLLGDSALYLCASSLKGGIYEQYFGPGTRLTVT.

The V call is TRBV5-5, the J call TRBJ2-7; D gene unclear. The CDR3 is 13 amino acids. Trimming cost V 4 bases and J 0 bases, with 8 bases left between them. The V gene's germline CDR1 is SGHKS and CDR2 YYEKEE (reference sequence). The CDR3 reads CASSRRGSYEQYF. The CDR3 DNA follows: TGTGCCAGCAGCCGCCGCGGCTCCTACGAGCAGTACTTC.